This entry is about one T cell receptor (beta chain). This sample is part of a study of blood T cell repertoires in COVID-19. At the level of the study: Specimens from acute and convalescent COVID-19 originated in the United States, Italy and Spain. T cells, B-cell-depleted T cells, or PBMCs supplied cDNA or gDNA.

The V segment lost 0 bases and the J segment 5 bases; nucleotides outside the gene matches: 3. Per the germline V gene, CDR1 is SGDLS and CDR2 is YYNGEE. This CDR3 contains 14 residues. Libraries were prepared by immunoSEQ multiplex PCR; TCRdb keeps only in-frame clonotypes and omits some of them. The sample consists of roughly 72,000 clones, roughly 85% of them appearing once. The chain employs TRBV9 and TRBJ2-5; the match to TRBD1 covers 8 bases. Source material: peripheral blood. The source of this sequence is a human donor in a cohort sampled during active COVID-19. CDR3 in amino acids: CASSVGTGKETQYF. The CDR3 nucleotides are TGTGCCAGCAGCGTAGGGACAGGGAAGGAGACCCAGTACTTC.